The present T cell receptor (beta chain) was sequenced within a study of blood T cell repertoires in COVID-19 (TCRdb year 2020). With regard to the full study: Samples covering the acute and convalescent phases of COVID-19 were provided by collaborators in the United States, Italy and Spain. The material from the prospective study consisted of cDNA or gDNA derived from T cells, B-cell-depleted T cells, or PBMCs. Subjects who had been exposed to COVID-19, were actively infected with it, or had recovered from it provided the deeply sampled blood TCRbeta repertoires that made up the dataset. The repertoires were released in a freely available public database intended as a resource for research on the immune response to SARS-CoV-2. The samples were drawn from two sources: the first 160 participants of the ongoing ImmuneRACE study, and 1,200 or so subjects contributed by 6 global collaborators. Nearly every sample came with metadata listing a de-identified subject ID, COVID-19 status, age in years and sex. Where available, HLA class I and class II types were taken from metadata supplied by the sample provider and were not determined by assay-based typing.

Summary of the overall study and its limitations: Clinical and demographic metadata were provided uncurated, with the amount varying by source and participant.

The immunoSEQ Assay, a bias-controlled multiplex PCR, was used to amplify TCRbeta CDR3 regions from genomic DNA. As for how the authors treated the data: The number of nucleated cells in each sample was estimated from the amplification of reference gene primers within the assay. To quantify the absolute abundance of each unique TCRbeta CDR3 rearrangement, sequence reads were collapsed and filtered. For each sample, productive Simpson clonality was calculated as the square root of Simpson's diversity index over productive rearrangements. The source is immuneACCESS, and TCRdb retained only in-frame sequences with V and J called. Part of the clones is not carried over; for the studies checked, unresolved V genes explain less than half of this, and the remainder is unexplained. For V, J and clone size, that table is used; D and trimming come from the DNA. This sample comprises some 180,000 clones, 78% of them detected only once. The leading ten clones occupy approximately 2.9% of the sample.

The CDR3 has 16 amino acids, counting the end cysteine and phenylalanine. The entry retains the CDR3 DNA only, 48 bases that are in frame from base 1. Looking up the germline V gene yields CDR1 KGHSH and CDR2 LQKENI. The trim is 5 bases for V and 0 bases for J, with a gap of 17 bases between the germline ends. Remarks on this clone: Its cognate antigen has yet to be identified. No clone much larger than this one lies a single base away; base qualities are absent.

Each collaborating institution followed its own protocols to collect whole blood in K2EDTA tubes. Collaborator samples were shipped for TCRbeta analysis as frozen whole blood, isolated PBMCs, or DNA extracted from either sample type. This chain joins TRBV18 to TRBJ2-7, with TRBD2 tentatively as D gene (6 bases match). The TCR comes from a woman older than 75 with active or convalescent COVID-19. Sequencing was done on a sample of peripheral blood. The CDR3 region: CASSITPGESSYEQYF. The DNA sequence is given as TGTGCCAGCTCAATTACTCCGGGAGAGAGCTCCTACGAGCAGTACTTC.